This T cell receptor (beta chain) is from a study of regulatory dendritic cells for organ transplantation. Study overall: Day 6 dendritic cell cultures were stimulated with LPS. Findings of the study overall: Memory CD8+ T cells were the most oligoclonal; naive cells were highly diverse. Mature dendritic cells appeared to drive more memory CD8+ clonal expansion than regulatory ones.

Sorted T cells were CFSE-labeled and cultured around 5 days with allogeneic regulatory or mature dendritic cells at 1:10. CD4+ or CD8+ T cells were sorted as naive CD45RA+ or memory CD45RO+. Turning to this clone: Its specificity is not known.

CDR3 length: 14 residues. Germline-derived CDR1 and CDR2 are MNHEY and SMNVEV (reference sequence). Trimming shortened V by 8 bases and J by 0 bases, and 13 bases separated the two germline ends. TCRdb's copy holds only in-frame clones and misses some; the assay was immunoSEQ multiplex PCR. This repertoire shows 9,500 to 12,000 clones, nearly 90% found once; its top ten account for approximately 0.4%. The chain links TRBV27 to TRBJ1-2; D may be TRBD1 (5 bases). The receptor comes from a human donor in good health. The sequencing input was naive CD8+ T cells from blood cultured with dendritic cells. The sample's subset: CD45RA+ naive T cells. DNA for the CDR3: TGTGCCAGCGGCCGGGGGGGAGCTAACTATGGCTACACCTTC. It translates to CASGRGGANYGYTF.